The present entry profiles one T cell receptor beta chain with its context. Its target is not known. With the read ending 3 residues before the CDR3 end, the germline J gene is used to fill in that end. These data originate in a study of T cell clonality in common variable immunodeficiency. Clones were sequenced by immunoSEQ multiplex PCR, and TCRdb holds only the in-frame ones, with some missing. The repertoire consists of around 30,000 clones, none detected only once. Trimming took 6 bases from V and 5 from J, leaving 14 bases between them. There are 13 residues in the CDR3. Germline CDR1 reads MNHEY; CDR2 reads SVGEGT. Caucasian heritage predominated among both patients and controls. General study findings and limits: CVID subjects had higher TCRbeta clonality than healthy controls, most marked in about a third. In common variable immunodeficiency, TCR beta chains reportedly carried fewer deletions and N-nucleotide insertions.

This chain uses TRBV6-2 or TRBV6-3 with TRBJ2-7, with D tentatively TRBD2 (5 bases). The source of this sequence is a human donor with common variable immunodeficiency. Material: peripheral blood mononuclear cells. CDR3 bases read: TGTGCCAGCAGCCTCACCCTAGCACACGAG. Its translation is CASSLTLAHE. The entire CDR3 reads CASSLTLAHEQYF.